The 18 T cell receptor beta chains below were found in one sample sequenced in a study of regulatory and conventional T cells in RAG deficiency. The method was immunoSEQ multiplex PCR; TCRdb's version includes in-frame clones alone and lacks a portion of them. The sample yields about 6,100 clones, 85% to 95% seen once. Sequencing was carried out using CD8+ T cells sorted from blood. The origin of the receptors is a human donor with RAG deficiency presenting as severe combined immunodeficiency.

Only one count was recorded for this clone. The CDR3 DNA reads as TGCAGTGCTACAAACACCGGGGAGCTGTTTTTT. Residues: CSATNTGELFF. The chain employs TRBV20-1 and TRBJ2-2; D is unclear. V was trimmed by 4 bases and J by 2 bases, leaving 2 bases between them. This CDR3 region has 11 residues. Germline values: CDR1 DFQATT, CDR2 SNEGSKA (reference sequence).

V is TRBV29-1 and J is TRBJ2-1; no reliable D call. CDR3 size: 14 residues. Per the germline V gene, CDR1 is SQVTM and CDR2 is ANQGSEA. V was trimmed by 2 bases and J by 6 bases, leaving 14 bases between them. The CDR3 protein is CSVERASWANEQFF. As DNA, the CDR3 is TGCAGCGTTGAAAGGGCATCGTGGGCCAATGAGCAGTTCTTC.

This clone was detected once. V gene TRBV27 combines with J gene TRBJ2-3; 10 bases agree with TRBD1. This CDR3 region has 15 residues. The V segment lost 1 base and the J segment 5 bases; nucleotides outside the gene matches: 3. Germline lookup yields CDR1 MNHEY and CDR2 SMNVEV (reference sequence). The CDR3 DNA follows: TGTGCCAGCAGTTTATGGGGACAGGGGCAAGATACGCAGTATTTT. Translating it yields CASSLWGQGQDTQYF.

CDR3 sequence (DNA): TGTGCCAGCAGTTTAACAGAGAGCTCCTACGAGCAGTACTTC. Protein: CASSLTESSYEQYF. V usage is TRBV27 and J usage is TRBJ2-7; D gene ambiguous. The V gene lost 2 bases and the J gene lost 0 bases, with 8 bases spanning the gap. CDR1 is MNHEY and CDR2 is SMNVEV in the germline V gene (reference sequence). The CDR3 extends over 14 amino acids.

J is TRBJ2-3 and V is TRBV9; D is tentatively TRBD1 or TRBD2 (5 bases each). V lost 0 bases, J lost 4 bases, and 12 bases lay in between. The CDR3 loop spans 15 amino acids. Germline V CDR1 and CDR2: SGDLS, YYNGEE. The CDR3 here is CASSVVGGKADTQYF. In nucleotides, the CDR3 is TGTGCCAGCAGCGTAGTTGGGGGTAAGGCAGATACGCAGTATTTT.

V gene TRBV7-2 combines with J gene TRBJ2-4; D unclear. The V gene's germline CDR1 is SGHTA and CDR2 FQGNSA. This CDR3 contains 14 residues. V gave up 1 base and J gave up 0 bases, with 4 bases separating them. CDR3: CASSLGTAKNIQYF. The CDR3 region has the DNA TGTGCCAGCAGCTTAGGGACAGCCAAAAACATTCAGTACTTC.

This clone was recorded only once. The chain combines TRBV7-9 with TRBJ2-2; D not certain. Germline V gives CDR1 SEHNR, CDR2 FQNEAQ (reference sequence). This CDR3 has 13 residues. V lost 5 bases and J lost 5, with 9 bases in between. The CDR3 nucleotides are TGTGCCAGCAGCCTCTCGATTACCGGGGAGCTGTTTTTT. Amino acids: CASSLSITGELFF.

This chain links TRBV7-8 with TRBJ2-7; unclear D gene. The CDR3 is 12 residues long. The germline V gene encodes CDR1 SGHVS and CDR2 FQNEAQ. Trimming shortened V by 5 bases and J by 3 bases, and 8 bases separated the two germline ends. The CDR3 here is CASSQPIYEQYF. CDR3 in DNA: TGTGCCAGCAGCCAACCTATCTACGAGCAGTACTTC.

The chain carries TRBV6-5 and TRBJ2-3; unclear D gene. Trimming removed 2 bases from V and 5 bases from J, with 8 bases in between. From germline, CDR1 is MNHEY and CDR2 SVGAGI. This CDR3 has 13 residues. CDR3 sequence (DNA): TGTGCCAGCAGTTACCACAGAGAAGATACGCAGTATTTT. It translates to CASSYHREDTQYF.

The chain couples TRBV29-1 to TRBJ2-2; D not certain. The CDR3 spans 13 residues. Trimming took 1 base from V and 7 from J, leaving 10 bases between them. CDR1 is SQVTM, CDR2 ANQGSEA, per germline. This chain's CDR3 is CSVEGDHGGELFF. CDR3 in DNA: TGCAGCGTTGAAGGAGATCACGGCGGGGAGCTGTTTTTT.

This chain links TRBV4-1 with TRBJ2-1; TRBD1 matches at 10 bases. Germline CDR1 reads MGHRA; CDR2 reads YSYEKL. The CDR3 runs 14 residues. Unmatched junction bases numbered 5, after V lost 3 bases and J lost 9 bases. The CDR3 protein is CASSQRRDRGEQFF. Here the CDR3 DNA reads TGCGCCAGCAGCCAGCGCCGGGACAGGGGTGAGCAGTTCTTC.

The V gene is TRBV7-9, the J gene TRBJ2-7; D is uncertain. Germline CDR1 and CDR2: SEHNR and FQNEAQ (reference sequence). The CDR3 contains 17 residues. V lost 2 bases, J lost 3 bases, and 20 bases lay in between. This CDR3 is CASSLSSPRTSGYEQYF. In DNA, the CDR3 is TGTGCCAGCAGCTTATCGTCCCCGAGGACCTCCGGCTACGAGCAGTACTTC.

This clone was detected only once. V and J are TRBV4-1 and TRBJ2-3; TRBD2 agrees at 12 bases. J gave up 5 bases and V 0 bases, and 12 bases lay outside the gene matches. Germline V gene lookup returns CDR1 MGHRA and CDR2 YSYEKL. This CDR3 contains 19 residues. The CDR3, as DNA: TGCGCCAGCAGCCAAGATGGGGTTAGACTAGCGGGAGTGTTAGATACGCAGTATTTT. Protein sequence: CASSQDGVRLAGVLDTQYF.

The rearrangement links TRBV7-2 to TRBJ2-5; maybe TRBD1 (5 bases). CDR1 and CDR2 from the germline V gene are SGHTA and FQGNSA. There are 13 residues in the CDR3. The germline V and J ends were trimmed by 5 bases and 3 bases, with 10 bases remaining between them. The CDR3 sequence is CASSTKTEETQYF. The CDR3 DNA follows: TGTGCCAGCAGCACCAAGACAGAAGAGACCCAGTACTTC. Filled out from reference TRBV7-2 and TRBJ2-5, the complete variable domain reads GAGVSQSPSNKVTEKGKDVELRCDPISGHTALYWYRQSLGQGLEFLIYFQGNSAPDKSGLPSDRFSAERTGGSVSTLTIQRTQQEDSAVYLCASSTKTEETQYFGPGTRLLVL.

The V gene is TRBV29-1, the J gene TRBJ2-5; D is possibly TRBD2 (5 bases). Per the germline V gene, CDR1 is SQVTM and CDR2 is ANQGSEA. Trimming shortened V by 1 base and J by 5 bases, and 8 bases separated the two germline ends. The CDR3 loop spans 12 amino acids. This CDR3 is CSVEAGSETQYF. In DNA, the CDR3 is TGCAGCGTTGAAGCTGGGAGTGAGACCCAGTACTTC.

The V gene is TRBV5-1, the J gene TRBJ2-5; D tentatively fits TRBD1 or TRBD2 (5 bases each). The germline CDR1 and CDR2 sequences are SGHRS and YFSETQ. This CDR3 has 14 residues. Trimming cost V 3 bases and J 3 bases, with 12 bases left between them. CDR3 sequence reads: CASSSDMREETQYF. DNA of the CDR3: TGCGCCAGCAGCTCGGACATGAGGGAAGAGACCCAGTACTTC. The variable domain in full, completed from reference TRBV5-1 and TRBJ2-5, reads KAGVTQTPRYLIKTRGQQVTLSCSPISGHRSVSWYQQTPGQGLQFLFEYFSETQRNKGNFPGRFSGRQFSNSRSEMNVSTLELGDSALYLCASSSDMREETQYFGPGTRLLVL.

This chain connects TRBV7-2 to TRBJ2-3; 8 bases fit TRBD2. The V gene's germline CDR1 is SGHTA and CDR2 FQGNSA. This CDR3 contains 17 residues. Unmatched junction bases numbered 9, after V lost 1 base and J lost 3 bases. CDR3 sequence: CASSLVFRLAGTDTQYF. The CDR3 nucleotides read TGTGCCAGCAGCTTAGTGTTCAGGCTAGCGGGTACAGATACGCAGTATTTT.

V gene TRBV4-3 combines with J gene TRBJ1-1; TRBD1 is a possible D gene (5 bases). Germline lookup yields CDR1 LGHNA and CDR2 YSLEER. V gave up 5 bases and J gave up 6 bases, with 13 bases separating them. CDR3 length: 13 residues. CDR3 sequence reads: CASSVQGGAEAFF. The DNA for the CDR3 is TGCGCCAGCAGCGTTCAGGGTGGAGCTGAAGCTTTCTTT.